These T cell receptor beta chains were read from a single sample in a study of OX40 agonist ivuxolimab in advanced cancers. TCRdb's table, derived via immunoSEQ multiplex PCR, lists solely in-frame clones and lacks some. Among about 99,000 clones, roughly nine tenths were seen once, and the ten largest hold 0.3% to 0.4%. The source was CD4+ or CD8+ T cells sorted from blood, collected in a trial of the OX40 agonist ivuxolimab. Receptors originate from an adult with an advanced solid tumor such as melanoma, head and neck, liver or kidney cancer. Both conserved end residues are part of each CDR3. The D gene is left open where the match is weak. Part of the rows lack a size; the others show once, few, many or a class for expanded clones.

d_gene: TRBD1
v_gene: TRBV15
j_gene: TRBJ1-2
abundance: .
CDR3aa: CATSRDLDRGGGGYTF
CDR3nt: TGTGCCACCAGCAGAGATCTGGACAGGGGAGGAGGTGGCTACACCTTC

d_gene: .
v_gene: TRBV28
j_gene: TRBJ2-7
abundance: .
CDR3aa: CASSLTLAGEQYF
CDR3nt: TGTGCCAGCAGTTTAACTCTTGCCGGCGAGCAGTACTTC

d_gene: TRBD1
v_gene: TRBV2
j_gene: TRBJ2-2
abundance: .
CDR3aa: CASSMGQGTGELFF
CDR3nt: TGTGCCAGCAGTATGGGACAGGGAACCGGGGAGCTGTTTTTT

d_gene: .
v_gene: TRBV28
j_gene: TRBJ1-6
abundance: .
CDR3aa: CASSPDISSYNSPLHF
CDR3nt: TGTGCCAGCAGCCCGGATATCAGCTCCTATAATTCACCCCTCCACTTT

d_gene: TRBD1
v_gene: TRBV6-5
j_gene: TRBJ2-1
abundance: .
CDR3aa: CASSYRQGVRDEQFF
CDR3nt: TGTGCCAGCAGTTACAGGCAGGGGGTGAGGGATGAGCAGTTCTTC

d_gene: .
v_gene: TRBV5-6
j_gene: TRBJ2-5
abundance: .
CDR3aa: CASSLAGETQYF
CDR3nt: TGTGCCAGCAGCTTGGCCGGCGAGACCCAGTACTTC

d_gene: TRBD2
v_gene: TRBV19
j_gene: TRBJ2-5
abundance: .
CDR3aa: CASKGTAGGQETQYF
CDR3nt: TGTGCCAGTAAGGGAACGGCGGGGGGCCAAGAGACCCAGTACTTC

d_gene: .
v_gene: TRBV12-1
j_gene: TRBJ1-1
abundance: .
CDR3aa: CASSFGGDRESEAFF
CDR3nt: TGTGCCAGCAGCTTTGGGGGGGACAGGGAGAGTGAAGCTTTCTTT

d_gene: TRBD2
v_gene: TRBV19
j_gene: TRBJ2-7
abundance: once
CDR3aa: CASSIQAGGPYEQYF
CDR3nt: TGTGCCAGTAGTATTCAAGCGGGAGGGCCCTACGAGCAGTACTTC

d_gene: TRBD2
v_gene: TRBV19
j_gene: TRBJ2-3
abundance: .
CDR3aa: CASRTSGRLMDTQYF
CDR3nt: TGTGCCAGTCGGACTAGCGGGAGATTGATGGATACGCAGTATTTT

d_gene: .
v_gene: TRBV7-9
j_gene: TRBJ2-1
abundance: .
CDR3aa: CASSLPGVRHEQFF
CDR3nt: TGTGCCAGCAGCTTACCGGGAGTTAGGCATGAGCAGTTCTTC

d_gene: .
v_gene: TRBV7-9
j_gene: TRBJ2-5
abundance: once
CDR3aa: CASSPSTGWDSSNF
CDR3nt: TGTGCCAGCAGCCCCTCCACAGGGTGGGATAGTAGTAACTTC

d_gene: TRBD2
v_gene: TRBV7-2
j_gene: TRBJ2-1
abundance: .
CDR3aa: CASSTGGGAGYNEQFF
CDR3nt: TGTGCCAGCAGCACCGGGGGAGGGGCTGGTTACAATGAGCAGTTCTTC

d_gene: .
v_gene: TRBV10-1
j_gene: TRBJ2-7
abundance: .
CDR3aa: CASNAYLPFYEQYF
CDR3nt: TGCGCCAGCAACGCCTATCTCCCTTTTTACGAGCAGTACTTC

d_gene: .
v_gene: TRBV18
j_gene: TRBJ2-7
abundance: .
CDR3aa: CASSPPRGRVPEQYF
CDR3nt: TGTGCCAGCTCACCACCTCGTGGCAGGGTTCCCGAGCAGTACTTC

d_gene: .
v_gene: TRBV18
j_gene: TRBJ2-3
abundance: .
CDR3aa: CASSRRSTDTQYF
CDR3nt: TGTGCCAGCTCACGCCGCTCCACAGATACGCAGTATTTT

d_gene: TRBD1
v_gene: TRBV7-2
j_gene: TRBJ1-1
abundance: .
CDR3aa: CASSLAPGGWTEAFF
CDR3nt: TGTGCCAGCAGCTTAGCGCCAGGGGGATGGACTGAAGCTTTCTTT

d_gene: .
v_gene: TRBV28
j_gene: TRBJ1-5
abundance: .
CDR3aa: CASRSSNQPQHF
CDR3nt: TGTGCCAGCAGAAGTAGCAATCAGCCCCAGCATTTT

d_gene: TRBD2
v_gene: TRBV6-5
j_gene: TRBJ2-1
abundance: .
CDR3aa: CASSFSGRPTYNEQFF
CDR3nt: TGTGCCAGCAGTTTTAGCGGGAGGCCCACCTACAATGAGCAGTTCTTC

d_gene: .
v_gene: TRBV7-2
j_gene: TRBJ1-1
abundance: .
CDR3aa: CASSPGIRKVAFF
CDR3nt: TGTGCCAGCAGCCCGGGGATACGAAAGGTGGCTTTCTTT

d_gene: TRBD2
v_gene: TRBV2
j_gene: TRBJ2-7
abundance: .
CDR3aa: CASSRRRTSGDYEQYF
CDR3nt: TGTGCCAGCAGCAGAAGGCGGACTAGCGGGGACTACGAGCAGTACTTC

d_gene: TRBD1
v_gene: TRBV11-2
j_gene: TRBJ1-1
abundance: .
CDR3aa: CASRRTGNMNTEAFF
CDR3nt: TGTGCCAGCCGCAGGACAGGGAACATGAACACTGAAGCTTTCTTT

d_gene: .
v_gene: TRBV5-1
j_gene: TRBJ1-2
abundance: .
CDR3aa: CASSPDGGYGYTF
CDR3nt: TGCGCCAGCAGCCCTGATGGAGGTTATGGCTACACCTTC

d_gene: .
v_gene: TRBV10-3
j_gene: TRBJ2-5
abundance: .
CDR3aa: CAISPTEKETQYF
CDR3nt: TGTGCCATCAGCCCAACAGAGAAAGAGACCCAGTACTTC

d_gene: TRBD1
v_gene: TRBV9
j_gene: TRBJ1-3
abundance: .
CDR3aa: CASSVSGTASGNTIYF
CDR3nt: TGTGCCAGCAGCGTCTCCGGGACAGCTTCAGGAAACACCATATATTTT

d_gene: .
v_gene: TRBV28
j_gene: TRBJ1-3
abundance: .
CDR3aa: CASSPTWGGTGGNTIYF
CDR3nt: TGTGCCAGCTCCCCCACTTGGGGGGGCACCGGAGGAAACACCATATATTTT

d_gene: TRBD2
v_gene: TRBV27
j_gene: TRBJ2-7
abundance: once
CDR3aa: CASSFLFTASGRAWSYEQYF
CDR3nt: TGTGCCAGCAGTTTCCTATTTACGGCTAGCGGGAGGGCCTGGTCCTACGAGCAGTACTTC

d_gene: TRBD1
v_gene: TRBV7-9
j_gene: TRBJ1-1
abundance: .
CDR3aa: CASSSAGQGGEAFF
CDR3nt: TGTGCCAGCAGCTCGGCCGGACAGGGTGGTGAAGCTTTCTTT

d_gene: TRBD1
v_gene: TRBV6-5
j_gene: TRBJ2-7
abundance: .
CDR3aa: CASSKDRGFSEQYF
CDR3nt: TGTGCCAGCAGCAAGGACAGGGGTTTTTCCGAGCAGTACTTC

d_gene: .
v_gene: TRBV27
j_gene: TRBJ1-2
abundance: .
CDR3aa: CASSLSLGVGGYTF
CDR3nt: TGTGCCAGCAGTTTATCTTTAGGGGTCGGGGGCTACACCTTC

d_gene: TRBD1
v_gene: TRBV10-1
j_gene: TRBJ1-1
abundance: once
CDR3aa: CASSPRQGGTEAFF
CDR3nt: TGCGCCAGCAGTCCGAGACAGGGTGGTACTGAAGCTTTCTTT

d_gene: .
v_gene: TRBV2
j_gene: TRBJ2-1
abundance: .
CDR3aa: CASNLATNHNEQFF
CDR3nt: TGTGCCAGCAATCTAGCCACCAACCACAATGAGCAGTTCTTC

d_gene: .
v_gene: TRBV28
j_gene: TRBJ2-3
abundance: .
CDR3aa: CASSLSRDTQYF
CDR3nt: TGTGCCAGCAGTTTATCGAGAGATACGCAGTATTTT

d_gene: TRBD2
v_gene: TRBV15
j_gene: TRBJ2-1
abundance: .
CDR3aa: CATSTPPGFTGTSGHGEQFF
CDR3nt: TGTGCCACCAGCACCCCGCCGGGATTCACCGGGACTAGCGGGCACGGTGAGCAGTTCTTC

d_gene: TRBD2
v_gene: TRBV6-5
j_gene: TRBJ2-1
abundance: .
CDR3aa: CASSYVLAGGHEQFF
CDR3nt: TGTGCCAGCAGTTACGTTTTAGCGGGAGGGCATGAGCAGTTCTTC

d_gene: .
v_gene: TRBV28
j_gene: TRBJ2-5
abundance: .
CDR3aa: CASFTGWPKETQYF
CDR3nt: TGTGCCAGTTTCACAGGGTGGCCTAAGGAGACCCAGTACTTC

d_gene: TRBD2
v_gene: TRBV6-1
j_gene: TRBJ2-3
abundance: once
CDR3aa: CASSGDWASGYPRWDTQYF
CDR3nt: TGTGCCAGCAGTGGCGACTGGGCTAGCGGCTATCCCAGGTGGGATACGCAGTATTTT

d_gene: .
v_gene: TRBV7-2
j_gene: TRBJ2-7
abundance: .
CDR3aa: CASSIQGYEQYF
CDR3nt: TGTGCCAGCAGCATCCAGGGGTACGAGCAGTACTTC

d_gene: TRBD1
v_gene: TRBV18
j_gene: TRBJ1-4
abundance: .
CDR3aa: CASSPHQGANEKLFF
CDR3nt: TGTGCCAGCTCACCACATCAGGGGGCTAATGAAAAACTGTTTTTT

d_gene: TRBD2
v_gene: TRBV5-4
j_gene: TRBJ2-1
abundance: .
CDR3aa: CASSLNRLAQAQFF
CDR3nt: TGTGCCAGCAGCTTAAATCGACTAGCCCAAGCGCAGTTCTTC

d_gene: TRBD2
v_gene: TRBV15
j_gene: TRBJ2-4
abundance: .
CDR3aa: CATSRGRVAGINIQYF
CDR3nt: TGTGCCACCAGCAGAGGTCGAGTAGCGGGTATAAACATTCAGTACTTC

d_gene: TRBD2
v_gene: TRBV10-3
j_gene: TRBJ2-1
abundance: .
CDR3aa: CAIKGGSGNGREFF
CDR3nt: TGTGCCATCAAGGGCGGTAGCGGGAACGGCAGGGAGTTCTTC

d_gene: TRBD2
v_gene: TRBV28
j_gene: TRBJ2-7
abundance: once
CDR3aa: CASSPSSGGSYEQYF
CDR3nt: TGTGCCAGCAGCCCTTCGAGCGGGGGTTCCTACGAGCAGTACTTC

d_gene: TRBD1
v_gene: TRBV5-4
j_gene: TRBJ2-6
abundance: .
CDR3aa: CASSSQGRLSGANVLTF
CDR3nt: TGTGCCAGCAGCTCACAGGGGCGGCTCTCTGGGGCCAACGTCCTGACTTTC

d_gene: .
v_gene: TRBV29-1
j_gene: TRBJ2-7
abundance: .
CDR3aa: CSVAAQAAAEQYF
CDR3nt: TGCAGCGTTGCAGCGCAGGCGGCCGCCGAGCAGTACTTC

d_gene: TRBD1
v_gene: TRBV2
j_gene: TRBJ2-7
abundance: once
CDR3aa: CASGFSGQGAYEQYF
CDR3nt: TGTGCCAGCGGGTTTTCGGGACAGGGCGCCTACGAGCAGTACTTC

d_gene: TRBD2
v_gene: TRBV18
j_gene: TRBJ2-2
abundance: .
CDR3aa: CASSPSAGANTGELFF
CDR3nt: TGTGCCAGCTCACCGTCGGCGGGAGCGAACACCGGGGAGCTGTTTTTT

d_gene: .
v_gene: TRBV18
j_gene: TRBJ1-5
abundance: .
CDR3aa: CASSLGREGQPQHF
CDR3nt: TGTGCCAGCTCGCTCGGCAGGGAAGGCCAGCCCCAGCATTTT

d_gene: .
v_gene: TRBV6-5
j_gene: TRBJ1-1
abundance: .
CDR3aa: CASSYTGGTEAFF
CDR3nt: TGTGCCAGCAGTTACACGGGGGGGACTGAAGCTTTCTTT

d_gene: TRBD1
v_gene: TRBV11-2
j_gene: TRBJ1-2
abundance: .
CDR3aa: CASSLKRTGENYGYTF
CDR3nt: TGTGCCAGCAGCTTAAAAAGGACAGGGGAAAACTATGGCTACACCTTC

d_gene: TRBD1
v_gene: TRBV28
j_gene: TRBJ1-2
abundance: .
CDR3aa: CASSLSWAGQRVGGYTF
CDR3nt: TGTGCCAGCAGTTTATCATGGGCGGGACAGAGGGTCGGGGGCTACACCTTC

d_gene: TRBD1
v_gene: TRBV11-2
j_gene: TRBJ2-1
abundance: .
CDR3aa: CASSFRQGTNEQFF
CDR3nt: TGTGCCAGCAGCTTCAGACAGGGCACGAATGAGCAGTTCTTC

d_gene: TRBD1
v_gene: TRBV28
j_gene: TRBJ2-7
abundance: .
CDR3aa: CASRQGGTGEQYF
CDR3nt: TGTGCCAGCAGACAGGGGGGCACCGGGGAGCAGTACTTC

d_gene: TRBD1
v_gene: TRBV9
j_gene: TRBJ1-3
abundance: .
CDR3aa: CASSEGGQGGRNTIYF
CDR3nt: TGTGCCAGCAGCGAGGGAGGACAGGGTGGCAGAAACACCATATATTTT

d_gene: .
v_gene: TRBV7-8
j_gene: TRBJ2-5
abundance: once
CDR3aa: CASSSMAETQYF
CDR3nt: TGTGCCAGCAGCTCGATGGCAGAGACCCAGTACTTC